This is a list of T cell receptor beta chains from one sample in a study of T cell repertoires in cytomegalovirus infection. MiXCR was run by TCRdb on the reads, yielding one entry per CDR3 protein. Of some 390,000 distinct CDR3 sequences in the sample, 18% are singletons; the top ten hold 7.5% to 9.5%. The specimen was PBMCs. The source is a human donor in good health (CMV status not recorded). Some clones in this sample may be carry-over from other donors' samples. Both conserved end residues are part of each CDR3. Fields, in order: D gene, clone size, V gene, J gene, CDR3 protein, CDR3 DNA. D genes are given only for firm matches. The listing skips clone size in some rows; elsewhere it reads once, few, many or a size class.

.,many,TRBV7-2,TRBJ2-3,CASSQRTNTDTQYF,TGTGCCAGCAGCCAACGGACTAACACAGATACGCAGTATTTT
.,few,TRBV29-1,TRBJ1-2,CSVGDGPNYGYTF,TGCAGCGTTGGGGACGGCCCTAACTATGGCTACACCTTC
TRBD2,.,TRBV6-2/TRBV6-3,TRBJ2-3,CASSYSGSGGSTDTQYF,TGTGCCAGCAGTTACTCGGGGAGCGGGGGGTCCACAGATACGCAGTATTTT
.,.,TRBV27,TRBJ2-7,CASSWRERDYEQYF,TGTGCCAGCAGTTGGCGGGAAAGAGACTACGAGCAGTACTTC
.,.,TRBV10-3,TRBJ2-5,CAISEPNMGQETQYF,TGTGCCATCAGTGAGCCGAACATGGGCCAAGAGACCCAGTACTTC
.,many,TRBV6-1,TRBJ2-1,CASSRNQAFGEQFF,TGTGCCAGCAGTAGAAATCAGGCATTTGGTGAGCAGTTCTTC
.,many,TRBV7-9,TRBJ2-5,CASTNARGDPQETQYF,TGTGCCAGCACCAATGCACGTGGGGACCCCCAAGAGACCCAGTACTTC
.,.,TRBV7-9,TRBJ2-1,CASSPRNGQTSYNEQFF,TGTGCCAGCAGCCCCCGAAACGGACAGACCTCCTACAATGAGCAGTTCTTC
TRBD2,few,TRBV7-9,TRBJ2-3,CASSSEGFSGSLADTQYF,TGTGCCAGCAGCTCTGAAGGTTTTAGCGGGAGTTTGGCAGATACGCAGTATTTT
.,.,TRBV10-3,TRBJ2-7,CAVSGTVSDEQYF,TGTGCCGTCTCTGGTACCGTTTCCGACGAGCAGTACTTC
.,.,TRBV6-1,TRBJ2-5,CVSSEWIETQYF,TGTGTCAGCAGTGAATGGATTGAGACCCAGTACTTC
.,many,TRBV7-9,TRBJ1-3,CASSLRTPGNTIYF,TGTGCCAGCAGCTTAAGGACACCTGGAAACACCATATATTTT
TRBD1,.,TRBV11-2,TRBJ1-1,CASSWDSPTEAFF,TGTGCCAGCAGCTGGGACAGCCCGACTGAAGCTTTCTTT
.,.,TRBV20-1,TRBJ2-7,CSARAIAPLIEQYF,TGCAGTGCTAGAGCGATAGCCCCCCTCATCGAGCAGTACTTC
.,.,TRBV24-1,TRBJ2-3,CATSDSGATDTQYF,TGTGCCACCAGTGATTCTGGGGCCACAGATACGCAGTATTTT
.,many,TRBV7-9,TRBJ2-7,CASSTLPTTEQYF,TGTGCCAGCTCGACCCTTCCCACGACTGAGCAGTACTTC
.,.,TRBV12-3/TRBV12-4,TRBJ2-1,CAISRGHEQFF,TGTGCCATTAGTCGGGGCCATGAGCAGTTCTTC
.,.,TRBV29-1,TRBJ2-3,CSAPLRGGAGATGTQYF,TGCAGCGCTCCCCTCAGGGGTGGGGCAGGGGCGACGGGTACGCAGTATTTT
.,many,TRBV10-3,TRBJ2-3,CAAGGGTTDTQYF,TGTGCCGCCGGGGGCGGAACCACAGATACGCAGTATTTT
TRBD2,.,TRBV6-5,TRBJ2-1,CASSYGRVDYNEQFF,TGTGCCAGCAGTTACGGGAGGGTGGACTACAATGAGCAGTTCTTC
.,many,TRBV7-2,TRBJ2-3,CASSLVWRSTDTQYF,TGTGCCAGCAGCTTAGTGTGGAGGAGCACAGATACGCAGTATTTT
.,few,TRBV11-2,TRBJ2-1,CASSLDFGGNNEQFF,TGTGCCAGCAGCTTAGATTTTGGCGGTAACAATGAGCAGTTCTTC
.,few,TRBV12-3/TRBV12-4,TRBJ1-1,CASGPQDMNTEAFF,TGTGCCAGCGGCCCGCAGGACATGAACACTGAAGCTTTCTTT
.,few,TRBV6-2/TRBV6-3,TRBJ2-7,CASKQPGVHEQYF,TGTGCCAGCAAACAGCCGGGCGTCCACGAGCAGTACTTC
.,.,TRBV11-2,TRBJ2-1,CATTLANYNEQFF,TGTGCCACCACTCTAGCAAACTACAATGAGCAGTTCTTC
.,many,TRBV3-1,TRBJ2-3,CASSQDWALPQYF,TGTGCCAGCAGCCAAGATTGGGCTCTCCCGCAGTATTTT